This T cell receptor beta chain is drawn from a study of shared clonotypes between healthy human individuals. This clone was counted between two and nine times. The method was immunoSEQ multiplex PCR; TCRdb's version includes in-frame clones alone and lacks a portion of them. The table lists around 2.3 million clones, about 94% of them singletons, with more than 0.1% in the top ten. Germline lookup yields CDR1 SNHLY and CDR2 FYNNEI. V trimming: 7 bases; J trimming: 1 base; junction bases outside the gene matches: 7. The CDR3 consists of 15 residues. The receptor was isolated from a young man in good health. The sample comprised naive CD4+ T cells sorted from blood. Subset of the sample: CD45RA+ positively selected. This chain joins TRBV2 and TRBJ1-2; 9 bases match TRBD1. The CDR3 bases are TGTGCCAGCACCCTTGACAGGGGGGTTAACTATGGCTACACCTTC. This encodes CASTLDRGVNYGYTF.